A single sample gave rise to the 20 T cell receptor beta chains below, sequenced in a study of shared clonotypes between healthy human individuals. TCRdb's table, derived via immunoSEQ multiplex PCR, lists solely in-frame clones and lacks some. The sample contains millions of clones, approximately 92% of which appear only once. Sequencing input: naive CD4+ T cells sorted from blood. Subset indicated: CD45RA+ positively selected. The receptors shown here come from a young man in good health.

CDR3 sequence: CASSRDGSYNSPLHF. CDR3 in DNA: TGCGCCAGCAGCCGAGATGGATCCTATAATTCACCCCTCCACTTT. This chain links TRBV5-1 with TRBJ1-6; no definite D call. The CDR3 is 15 residues long. Germline V lookup: CDR1 SGHRS, CDR2 YFSETQ. Trimming pared 4 bases from V and 1 base from J, leaving 9 bases between.

The chain employs TRBV27 and TRBJ2-5, with TRBD2 matching over 14 bases. The germline V gene has CDR1 MNHEY and CDR2 SMNVEV (reference sequence). Trimming removed 5 bases from V and 7 bases from J; junction bases left unmatched: 12. This CDR3 region has 17 residues. The CDR3 DNA follows: TGTGCCAGCAGTCCCGGGACTAGCGGGGGCCCCATGGGGACCCAGTACTTC. Its protein is CASSPGTSGGPMGTQYF.

J is TRBJ2-3 and V is TRBV7-2, with 14 nucleotides matching TRBD2. V was clipped by 4 bases and J by 4 bases; unmatched bases: 4. Germline values: CDR1 SGHTA, CDR2 FQGNSA. The CDR3 is made up of 16 amino acids. CDR3 in DNA: TGTGCCAGCAGCTCCTCGACTAGCGGGAGGGCAGATACGCAGTATTTT. It encodes CASSSSTSGRADTQYF.

The CDR3 sequence: CASSPDQYEQYF. The CDR3, as DNA: TGTGCCAGCTCACCTGACCAATACGAGCAGTACTTC. The rearrangement joins TRBV18 to TRBJ2-7; D not certain. Per germline, CDR1 KGHSH and CDR2 LQKENI. This CDR3 comprises 12 residues. The germline V and J ends were trimmed by 3 bases and 4 bases, with 7 bases remaining between them.

The chain couples TRBV9 to TRBJ1-1, with D possibly TRBD1 on 5 matching bases. Germline V lookup: CDR1 SGDLS, CDR2 YYNGEE. The V end was cut by 3 bases, the J end by 1 base, with 16 bases between. The CDR3 covers 16 residues. CDR3 in DNA: TGTGCCAGCAGCGCGACAGATTCAGGGAGGAACACTGAAGCTTTCTTT. Translated, it gives CASSATDSGRNTEAFF.

The V and J genes are TRBV4-1 and TRBJ2-4; 7 bases map to TRBD2. V lost 3 bases and J lost 2; bases outside the gene matches: 4. Germline V gene lookup returns CDR1 MGHRA and CDR2 YSYEKL. There are 15 residues in the CDR3. CDR3 residues: CASSHPGTTKNIQYF. The DNA for the CDR3 is TGCGCCAGCAGCCATCCCGGGACTACCAAAAACATTCAGTACTTC.

The sample holds one count of this clone. This rearrangement joins TRBV5-1 to TRBJ2-2; 8 nucleotides match TRBD2. The CDR3 spans 15 residues. Germline CDR1 is SGHRS and CDR2 is YFSETQ. Trimming took 4 bases from V and 6 from J; bases not matched to a gene: 8. The DNA for the CDR3 is TGCGCCAGCAGCGGAGCGGGAGCCTCCGCCGGGGAGCTGTTTTTT. Residues: CASSGAGASAGELFF. Full variable domain (rest looked up from reference TRBV5-1 and TRBJ2-2): KAGVTQTPRYLIKTRGQQVTLSCSPISGHRSVSWYQQTPGQGLQFLFEYFSETQRNKGNFPGRFSGRQFSNSRSEMNVSTLELGDSALYLCASSGAGASAGELFFGEGSRLTVL.

The V and J genes are TRBV5-1 and TRBJ1-4; D unclear. The CDR3 covers 13 residues. Germline V lookup: CDR1 SGHRS, CDR2 YFSETQ. Trimming removed 0 bases from V and 7 bases from J, with 7 bases in between. CDR3 in amino acids: CASSLGVSEKLFF. DNA for the CDR3: TGCGCCAGCAGCTTGGGAGTGTCTGAAAAACTGTTTTTT.

The chain joins TRBV28 to TRBJ2-3; D unclear. Between the trimmed V and J ends, which lost 3 bases and 7 bases, there was a span of 11 bases. The CDR3 contains 13 residues. CDR1 and CDR2 from the germline V gene are MDHEN and SYDVKM. The CDR3 coding sequence is TGTGCCAGCAGTTTTTTGAATCCGAATACGCAGTATTTT. It translates to CASSFLNPNTQYF.

V gene TRBV19 combines with J gene TRBJ2-3; D ambiguous. Germline CDR1 is LNHDA and CDR2 is SQIVND (reference sequence). The length of the CDR3 is 14 residues. Between the trimmed V and J ends, which lost 4 bases and 2 bases, there was a span of 10 bases. The chain's CDR3 is CASSSRALTDTQYF. CDR3 sequence (DNA): TGTGCCAGTAGTAGCCGGGCCCTCACAGATACGCAGTATTTT.

V gene TRBV5-4 combines with J gene TRBJ1-1; D gene unclear. V was trimmed by 4 bases and J by 0 bases, leaving 13 bases between them. This CDR3 comprises 15 residues. CDR1 and CDR2 from the germline V gene are SGHNT and YYREEE (reference sequence). The CDR3 is CASSVPGVMNTEAFF. The CDR3 coding sequence is TGTGCCAGCAGCGTCCCGGGCGTAATGAACACTGAAGCTTTCTTT.

V is TRBV10-3 and J is TRBJ2-3; 12 bases align to TRBD1. The CDR3 is made up of 16 amino acids. The germline V gene encodes CDR1 ENHRY and CDR2 SYGVKD. After removal of 6 bases from V and 2 bases from J, the junction contained 6 bases not matched to a gene. The CDR3 nucleotides are TGTGCCATCAGGGCGGGGACAGGGGGCCTCACAGATACGCAGTATTTT. Protein sequence: CAIRAGTGGLTDTQYF.

This clone occurred a few times. The gene calls are TRBV19 and TRBJ2-1; D is possibly TRBD2 (6 bases). The CDR3 length is 13 residues. Trimming took 7 bases from V and 5 from J, leaving 12 bases between them. Germline V gives CDR1 LNHDA, CDR2 SQIVND (reference sequence). The CDR3 coding sequence is TGTGCCAGTAAGCGCGGGGACCACAATGAGCAGTTCTTC. Amino acids: CASKRGDHNEQFF.

In regard to this clone: Other DNA sequences in this sample translate to the same CDR3. This chain links TRBV30 with TRBJ1-1; perhaps TRBD1 as D (5 bases). Looked up from germline, CDR1 is GTSNPN and CDR2 is SVGIG (reference sequence). V lost 2 bases and J 6 bases, leaving 7 bases between the germline ends. This CDR3 is built from 11 residues. CDR3 protein: CAWSRGPEAFF. CDR3 nucleotides: TGTGCCTGGAGTAGGGGACCTGAAGCTTTCTTT.

In this sample, this clone turned up once. The V gene is TRBV11-3, the J gene TRBJ2-3; D is perhaps TRBD1 (6 bases). This CDR3 comprises 14 residues. Trimming cost V 4 bases and J 0 bases, with 8 bases left between them. Germline V gene sequence: CDR1 SGHNT, CDR2 YENEEA. The chain's CDR3 is CASSSGQSTDTQYF. Here the CDR3 DNA reads TGTGCCAGCAGCTCCGGACAGAGCACAGATACGCAGTATTTT.

To note about this clone: Other nucleotide sequences in the sample specify the same CDR3. The gene calls are TRBV29-1 and TRBJ2-7, with a weak D call TRBD1 (6 bases). Germline V gives CDR1 SQVTM, CDR2 ANQGSEA. This CDR3 region has 12 residues. V lost 6 bases to trimming and J lost 2 bases, with 11 bases between them. The CDR3 DNA follows: TGCAGCGTCACGACAGGTACCTACGAGCAGTACTTC. This translates into CSVTTGTYEQYF.

The chain uses TRBV19 and TRBJ1-2; D is unresolved. Trimming pared 5 bases from V and 4 bases from J, leaving 14 bases between. The germline V gene encodes CDR1 LNHDA and CDR2 SQIVND (reference sequence). The CDR3 is made up of 14 amino acids. CDR3 nucleotide sequence: TGTGCCAGTAGTGCCCCTTCAAATCGCTATGGCTACACCTTC. Protein sequence: CASSAPSNRYGYTF. Together with reference TRBV19 and TRBJ1-2, the CDR3 gives the full variable domain: DGGITQSPKYLFRKEGQNVTLSCEQNLNHDAMYWYRQDPGQGLRLIYYSQIVNDFQKGDIAEGYSVSREKKESFPLTVTSAQKNPTAFYLCASSAPSNRYGYTFGSGTRLTVV.

The J gene is TRBJ2-2, the V gene TRBV9, with 7 bases lining up with TRBD1. The junction had 11 bases not matched to a gene; V was cut back by 4 bases and J by 5 bases. The CDR3 has 16 residues. The germline gives CDR1 SGDLS, CDR2 YYNGEE. The CDR3 sequence is CASSFNDRVRTGELFF. The CDR3 region has the DNA TGTGCCAGCAGCTTTAACGACAGGGTTCGGACCGGGGAGCTGTTTTTT.

The chain links TRBV18 to TRBJ1-5; a weak D match, TRBD1 (6 bases). Germline V lookup: CDR1 KGHSH, CDR2 LQKENI. This CDR3 has 16 residues. The V gene lost 2 bases and the J gene lost 0 bases, with 11 bases spanning the gap. The CDR3: CASSPGVGASNQPQHF. The CDR3 DNA reads as TGTGCCAGCTCACCAGGCGTGGGGGCTAGCAATCAGCCCCAGCATTTT.

This clone was picked up a small number of times. The J gene is TRBJ1-2, the V gene TRBV6-5; D perhaps matches TRBD1 (5 bases). Trimming removed 5 bases at V and 8 bases at J, with 9 bases between. The germline gives CDR1 MNHEY, CDR2 SVGAGI. This CDR3 is 11 amino acids long. DNA for the CDR3: TGTGCCAGCAGTCAGGGTCTAGGCTACACCTTC. It codes for CASSQGLGYTF.